The 9 T cell receptor beta chains given below trace back to one sample, sequenced in a study of T cell changes during pregnancy in multiple sclerosis. Measured with immunoSEQ multiplex PCR; TCRdb has only the in-frame clones, and not every one. The table includes about 70,000 clones, around 94% detected once. The sample was peripheral blood, taken in the third trimester of pregnancy. All receptors derive from a female donor with multiple sclerosis, enrolled in a pregnancy study.

The V call is TRBV19, the J call TRBJ1-5, with D tentatively TRBD1 (6 bases). Germline values: CDR1 LNHDA, CDR2 SQIVND (reference sequence). The CDR3 is 13 residues long. Trimming pared 5 bases from V and 4 bases from J, leaving 9 bases between. The CDR3 DNA sequence: TGTGCCAGTAGTGGGGACATAAATCAGCCCCAGCATTTT. Its translation: CASSGDINQPQHF.

This chain uses TRBV29-1 with TRBJ2-3, with a weak D call TRBD1 (7 bases). Looked up from germline, CDR1 is SQVTM and CDR2 is ANQGSEA. This CDR3 contains 11 residues. The germline V and J ends were trimmed by 7 bases and 6 bases, with 11 bases remaining between them. The CDR3 DNA follows: TGCAGCGCCTCAGGGGGGGATACGCAGTATTTT. This encodes CSASGGDTQYF.

J is TRBJ1-2 and V is TRBV6-1; 8 bases line up with TRBD1. J was trimmed by 4 bases and V by 6 bases; bases with no gene match: 4. This CDR3 spans 13 amino acids. CDR1 is MNHNS, CDR2 SASEGT, per germline. CDR3 in amino acids: CASSLDRGYGYTF. CDR3 nucleotide sequence: TGTGCCAGCAGCCTCGACAGGGGCTATGGCTACACCTTC.

The V call is TRBV7-3, the J call TRBJ2-2; the match to TRBD1 covers 7 bases. The ends lost 2 bases at V and 0 bases at J; junction bases unmatched: 0. Germline-derived CDR1 and CDR2 are SGHTA and FQGTGA. CDR3 length: 15 amino acids. CDR3 DNA: TGTGCCAGCAGCTTACAGGGGGCGAACACCGGGGAGCTGTTTTTT. It yields the protein CASSLQGANTGELFF.

CDR3 protein: CASSLMTGYYGYTF. The CDR3 DNA reads TGTGCCAGCAGCCTAATGACAGGGTACTATGGCTACACCTTC. The chain has TRBV7-9 and TRBJ1-2; 7 bases map to TRBD1. Per the germline V gene, CDR1 is SEHNR and CDR2 is FQNEAQ (reference sequence). Trimming removed 5 bases from V and 3 bases from J; junction bases left unmatched: 6. CDR3 size: 14 residues. The full variable domain, completed using reference TRBV7-9 and TRBJ1-2, is DTGVSQNPRHKITKRGQNVTFRCDPISEHNRLYWYRQTLGQGPEFLTYFQNEAQLEKSRLLSDRFSAERPKGSFSTLEIQRTEQGDSAMYLCASSLMTGYYGYTFGSGTRLTVV.

This chain uses TRBV9 with TRBJ1-1; 9 bases match TRBD1. Germline loops: CDR1 SGDLS, CDR2 YYNGEE. Trimming cost V 3 bases and J 1 base; bases outside gene matches: 13. The CDR3 is 18 amino acids. The chain's CDR3 is CASSEGLQGAVKNTEAFF. The CDR3 DNA follows: TGTGCCAGCAGCGAGGGCTTACAGGGGGCCGTAAAGAACACTGAAGCTTTCTTT.

This sequence joins TRBV9 and TRBJ2-3; 10 positions match TRBD2. Losses at the gene ends were 2 bases for V and 2 bases for J; bases not matched to a gene: 14. The germline V gene encodes CDR1 SGDLS and CDR2 YYNGEE. CDR3 length: 19 residues. CDR3 region: CASSVPNLPSGGYTDTQYF. For the CDR3, the DNA is TGTGCCAGCAGCGTCCCAAACTTGCCTAGCGGGGGATACACAGATACGCAGTATTTT.

V is TRBV4-3 and J is TRBJ1-5; 8 bases agree with TRBD1. The CDR3 spans 15 residues. CDR1 is LGHNA and CDR2 is YSLEER in the germline V gene. Trimming at V came to 4 bases and at J to 7 bases, leaving 9 bases not matched to a gene. CDR3 protein: CASSPRPGGEQPQHF. CDR3 in DNA: TGCGCCAGCAGCCCCCGTCCAGGGGGCGAACAGCCCCAGCATTTT.

The rearrangement joins TRBV6-6 to TRBJ1-2; 8 bases map to TRBD1. V shed 6 bases, J shed 6 bases, and the junction held 9 bases outside the gene matches. Germline CDR1 and CDR2: MNHNY and SVGAGI (reference sequence). This CDR3 region has 14 residues. Here the CDR3 reads CASRGAGGADGYTF. The CDR3 nucleotides are TGTGCCAGCAGAGGGGCAGGGGGCGCAGATGGCTACACCTTC.